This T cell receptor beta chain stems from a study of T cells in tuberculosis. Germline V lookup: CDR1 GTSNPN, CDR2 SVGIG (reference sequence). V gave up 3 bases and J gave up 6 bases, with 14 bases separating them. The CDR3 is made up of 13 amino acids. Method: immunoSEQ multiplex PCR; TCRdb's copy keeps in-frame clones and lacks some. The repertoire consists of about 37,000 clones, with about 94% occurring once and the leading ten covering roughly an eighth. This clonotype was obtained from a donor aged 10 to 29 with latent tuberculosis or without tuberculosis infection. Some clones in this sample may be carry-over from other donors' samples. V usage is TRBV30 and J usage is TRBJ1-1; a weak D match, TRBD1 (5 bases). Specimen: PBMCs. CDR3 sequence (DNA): TGTGCCTGGAGCCCGCGCCGGGGGGCTGAAGCTTTCTTT. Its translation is CAWSPRRGAEAFF.